This TCR beta chain stems from a study of blood T cell repertoires in COVID-19. About the study: Spain, Italy and the United States supplied samples that represented acute and convalescent COVID-19. T cells, B-cell-depleted T cells, or PBMCs provided the cDNA or gDNA that served as material.

Original methodology: Amplification with reference gene primers provided the estimates of nucleated cell counts. TCRdb keeps only in-frame clones here, not all; method: immunoSEQ multiplex PCR. V and J calls and clone size are copied from that table; D and trimming were computed from the DNA. The sample has some 210,000 clones, around nine tenths seen once. The CDR3 contains 15 residues. V trimming: 5 bases; J trimming: 7 bases; junction bases outside the gene matches: 5. Germline loops: CDR1 SGHAT, CDR2 FQDESV (reference sequence). The sequence was collected from a man aged 60 to 69 who had recovered from COVID-19. The chain links TRBV11-1 to TRBJ2-1; 13 nucleotides agree with TRBD2. The sequenced material came from peripheral blood. CDR3 coding DNA: TGTGCCAGCAGCCAACTAGCGGGAGGGTTGAATGAGCAGTTCTTC. Protein sequence: CASSQLAGGLNEQFF.